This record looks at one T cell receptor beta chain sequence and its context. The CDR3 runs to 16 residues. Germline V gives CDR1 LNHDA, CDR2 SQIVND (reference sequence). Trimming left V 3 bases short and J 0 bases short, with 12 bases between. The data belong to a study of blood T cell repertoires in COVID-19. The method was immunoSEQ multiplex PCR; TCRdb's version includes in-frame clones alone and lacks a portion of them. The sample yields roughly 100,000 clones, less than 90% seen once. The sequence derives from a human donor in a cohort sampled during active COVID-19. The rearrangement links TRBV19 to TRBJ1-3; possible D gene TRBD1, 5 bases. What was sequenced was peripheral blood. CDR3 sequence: CASSIPGGTSGNTIYF. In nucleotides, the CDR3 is TGTGCCAGTAGTATTCCTGGAGGGACCTCTGGAAACACCATATATTTT.